The 4 T cell receptor beta chains in this list originate from one sample, sequenced in a study of OX40 agonist ivuxolimab in advanced cancers. TCRdb's table, derived via immunoSEQ multiplex PCR, lists solely in-frame clones and lacks some. The table lists about 62,000 clones, roughly 90% of them singletons. This specimen consisted of CD4+ or CD8+ T cells sorted from blood, obtained in a trial of the OX40 agonist ivuxolimab. Every receptor here comes from an adult with an advanced solid tumor such as melanoma, head and neck, liver or kidney cancer.

This clone turned up a few times. The chain is built from TRBV29-1 and TRBJ1-3; unclear D gene. Trimming removed 7 bases at V and 5 bases at J, with 15 bases between. This CDR3 has 13 residues. Per germline, CDR1 SQVTM and CDR2 ANQGSEA. CDR3 region: CSALGNFRNTIYF. In DNA, the CDR3 is TGCAGCGCCCTCGGGAACTTCAGAAACACCATATATTTT.

The V call is TRBV19, the J call TRBJ1-2; 9 bases line up with TRBD1. The CDR3 sequence is 17 residues long. V shed 4 bases, J shed 4 bases, and the junction held 13 bases outside the gene matches. The V gene's germline CDR1 is LNHDA and CDR2 SQIVND (reference sequence). CDR3 bases: TGTGCCAGTAGTAAAAACGTTCCGGGACAGGGTGGCTATGGCTACACCTTC. Its translation: CASSKNVPGQGGYGYTF.

The rearrangement uses TRBV2 and TRBJ2-7; D is possibly TRBD2 (6 bases). Germline loops: CDR1 SNHLY, CDR2 FYNNEI. This CDR3 contains 13 residues. Trimming took 5 bases from V and 9 from J, leaving 17 bases between them. The CDR3 loop reads CASSWTTGLGQYF. CDR3 nucleotide sequence: TGTGCCAGCAGTTGGACTACCGGGTTGGGGCAGTACTTC.

The chain uses TRBV7-2 and TRBJ2-7, with D uncertain. With 3 bases removed from V and 0 bases from J, the gap between germline ends came to 6 bases. CDR1 SGHTA and CDR2 FQGNSA come from the germline V gene. The CDR3 is made up of 13 amino acids. The CDR3 nucleotides read TGTGCCAGCAGCTTTTCTAGCTCCTACGAGCAGTACTTC. Residues: CASSFSSSYEQYF. The full variable domain, completed using reference TRBV7-2 and TRBJ2-7, is GAGVSQSPSNKVTEKGKDVELRCDPISGHTALYWYRQSLGQGLEFLIYFQGNSAPDKSGLPSDRFSAERTGGSVSTLTIQRTQQEDSAVYLCASSFSSSYEQYFGPGTRLTVT.